This TCR beta chain was profiled in a study of a mutant IDH1 vaccine in newly diagnosed glioma. Study-level information: Treated individuals were roughly 62% male and around 40% female, averaging roughly 38 years of age. Beforehand, treatment had been radiotherapy, temozolomide, or both; the majority received both.

This sample's time point: baseline, week 1 (first vaccination visit). Indicated treatment: pre-vaccination baseline after standard-of-care therapy. Each astrocytoma in the donors was new, WHO grade 3 or 4, IDH1-mutant and ATRX-lost. Profiling relied on immunoSEQ multiplex PCR, and the TCRdb table lists in-frame clones only, not all of them. Among tens of thousands of clones listed, approximately 80% were seen once. Germline V gives CDR1 SGHDN, CDR2 FVKESK. V was clipped by 5 bases and J by 4 bases, with 10 bases between them. This CDR3 spans 13 amino acids. The specimen comprised PBMCs, sampled from a glioma patient treated with radiotherapy, temozolomide or both. The receptor was isolated from a middle-aged man with glioma. Some clones in this sample may be carry-over from other donors' samples. The chain combines TRBV14 with TRBJ2-3; D is uncertain. In nucleotides, the CDR3 is TGTGCCAGCAGCGCGCTCAGCGCAGATACGCAGTATTTT. Translated, it gives CASSALSADTQYF.